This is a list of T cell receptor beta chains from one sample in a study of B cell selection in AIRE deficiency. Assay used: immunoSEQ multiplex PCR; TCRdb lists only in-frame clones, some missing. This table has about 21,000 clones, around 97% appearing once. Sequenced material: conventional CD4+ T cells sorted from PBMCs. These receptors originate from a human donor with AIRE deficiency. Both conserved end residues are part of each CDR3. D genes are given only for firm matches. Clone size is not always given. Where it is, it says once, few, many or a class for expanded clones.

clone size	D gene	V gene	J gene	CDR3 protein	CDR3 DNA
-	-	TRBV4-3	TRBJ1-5	CASSPYGDSNQPQHF	TGCGCCAGCAGCCCCTACGGGGATAGCAATCAGCCCCAGCATTTT
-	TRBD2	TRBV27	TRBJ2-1	CASSYRDRTSGISYNEQFF	TGTGCCAGCAGTTATCGCGATCGGACTAGCGGTATCTCCTACAATGAGCAGTTCTTC
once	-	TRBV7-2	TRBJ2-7	CASSLDQGPYEQYF	TGTGCCAGCAGCTTAGACCAGGGACCCTACGAGCAGTACTTC
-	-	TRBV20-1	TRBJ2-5	CSASMDTQYF	TGCAGTGCTAGCATGGACACCCAGTACTTC
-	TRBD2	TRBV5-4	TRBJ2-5	CASSSGGLAGVGRTQYF	TGTGCCAGCAGCTCCGGGGGACTAGCGGGAGTCGGGCGTACCCAGTACTTC
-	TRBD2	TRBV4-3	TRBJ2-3	CASSQAATSGISTDTQYF	TGCGCCAGCAGCCAAGCAGCGACTAGCGGGATTAGCACAGATACGCAGTATTTT
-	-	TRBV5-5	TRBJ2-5	CASSLLLASSQYF	TGTGCCAGCAGCTTGTTGCTAGCGTCATCCCAGTACTTC
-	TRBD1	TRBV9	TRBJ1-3	CASSPGGQGGNTIYF	TGTGCCAGCAGCCCGGGGGGACAGGGAGGAAACACCATATATTTT
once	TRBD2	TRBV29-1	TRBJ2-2	CSVGGLAGEGGRTGELFF	TGCAGCGTTGGGGGTCTGGCGGGAGAAGGTGGTCGCACCGGGGAGCTGTTTTTT
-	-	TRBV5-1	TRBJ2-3	CASSLVGASTDTQYF	TGCGCCAGCAGCTTGGTTGGGGCTAGCACAGATACGCAGTATTTT
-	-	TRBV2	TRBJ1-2	CASRRQGHGNYGYTF	TGTGCCAGCCGGAGGCAGGGACATGGTAACTATGGCTACACCTTC
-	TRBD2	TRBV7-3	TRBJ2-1	CASSLGLAGSEQFF	TGTGCCAGCAGCCTGGGACTAGCTGGGAGTGAGCAGTTCTTC
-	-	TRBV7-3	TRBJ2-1	CASRGSDDYNEQFF	TGTGCCAGCCGGGGCTCCGACGATTACAATGAGCAGTTCTTC
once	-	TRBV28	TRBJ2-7	CASRQAGSSYEQYF	TGTGCCAGCAGACAGGCTGGGAGCTCCTACGAGCAGTACTTC